This TCR beta chain was sequenced during a study of blood T cell repertoires in COVID-19. Study in general: Both acute and convalescent COVID-19 samples were obtained from the United States, Italy and Spain. Sources were T cells, B-cell-depleted T cells, or PBMCs; the material itself was cDNA or gDNA.

This clone came up a few times. As handled by the study authors: For nucleated cells, counts were estimated from reference gene primer amplification. Produced via immunoSEQ multiplex PCR; TCRdb's table is partial and in-frame only. V, J and clone size derive from that table, while D and trimming were established from the DNA sequence. The sample carries 120,000 or so clones, roughly 83% recorded once. The CDR3 covers 15 residues. Trimming cost V 5 bases and J 5 bases; bases outside gene matches: 12. The germline V gene has CDR1 SGHRS and CDR2 YFSETQ. The chain recombines TRBV5-1 with TRBJ2-5, with 7 bases identical to TRBD2. The receptor comes from a woman between 50 and 59 years old with acute or convalescent COVID-19. The sequencing sample was made of peripheral blood. DNA for the CDR3: TGCGCCAGCAGGGGAGTGGCGGGGGTTCGTGAGACCCAGTACTTC. As protein: CASRGVAGVRETQYF.